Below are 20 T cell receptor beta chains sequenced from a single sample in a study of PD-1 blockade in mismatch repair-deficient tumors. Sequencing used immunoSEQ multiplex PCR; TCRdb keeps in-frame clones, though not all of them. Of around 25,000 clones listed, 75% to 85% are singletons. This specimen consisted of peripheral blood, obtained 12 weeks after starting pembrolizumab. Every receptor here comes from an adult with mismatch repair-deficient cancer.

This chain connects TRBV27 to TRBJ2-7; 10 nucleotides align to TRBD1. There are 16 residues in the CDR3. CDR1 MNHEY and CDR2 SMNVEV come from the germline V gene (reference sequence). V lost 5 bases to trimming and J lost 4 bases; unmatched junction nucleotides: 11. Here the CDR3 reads CASSPTQDRGLYEQYF. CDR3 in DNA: TGTGCCAGCAGTCCCACCCAAGACAGGGGGCTTTACGAGCAGTACTTC.

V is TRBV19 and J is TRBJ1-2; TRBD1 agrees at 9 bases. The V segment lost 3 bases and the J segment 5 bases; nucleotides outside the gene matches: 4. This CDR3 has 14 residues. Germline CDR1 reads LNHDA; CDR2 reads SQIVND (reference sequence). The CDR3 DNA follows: TGTGCCAGTAGTATGTGGACAGGGGATTATGGCTACACCTTC. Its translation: CASSMWTGDYGYTF.

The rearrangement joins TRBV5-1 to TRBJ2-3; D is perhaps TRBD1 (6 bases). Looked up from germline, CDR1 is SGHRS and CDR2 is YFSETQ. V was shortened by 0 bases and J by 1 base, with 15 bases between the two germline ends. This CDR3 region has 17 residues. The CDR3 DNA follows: TGCGCCAGCAGCTTGGCCGGACAGTCACGGGGCACAGATACGCAGTATTTT. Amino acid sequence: CASSLAGQSRGTDTQYF.

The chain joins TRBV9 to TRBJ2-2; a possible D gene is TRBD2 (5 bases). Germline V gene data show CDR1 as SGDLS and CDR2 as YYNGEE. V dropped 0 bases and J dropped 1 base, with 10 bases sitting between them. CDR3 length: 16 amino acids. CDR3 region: CASSVGPSGNTGELFF. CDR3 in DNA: TGTGCCAGCAGCGTAGGGCCCAGCGGGAACACCGGGGAGCTGTTTTTT.

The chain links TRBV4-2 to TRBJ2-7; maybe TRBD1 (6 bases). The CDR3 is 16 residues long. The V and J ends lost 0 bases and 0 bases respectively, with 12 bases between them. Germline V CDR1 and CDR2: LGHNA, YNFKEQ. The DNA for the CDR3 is TGTGCCAGCAGCCAAGAAGGGGGTGGAAGCTCCTACGAGCAGTACTTC. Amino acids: CASSQEGGGSSYEQYF.

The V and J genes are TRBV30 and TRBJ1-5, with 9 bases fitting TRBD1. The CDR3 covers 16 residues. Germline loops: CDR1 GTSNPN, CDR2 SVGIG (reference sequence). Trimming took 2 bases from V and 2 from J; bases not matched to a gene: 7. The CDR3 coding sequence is TGTGCCTGGAGTAAGACAGGGGGATGGGGCAATCAGCCCCAGCATTTT. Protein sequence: CAWSKTGGWGNQPQHF.

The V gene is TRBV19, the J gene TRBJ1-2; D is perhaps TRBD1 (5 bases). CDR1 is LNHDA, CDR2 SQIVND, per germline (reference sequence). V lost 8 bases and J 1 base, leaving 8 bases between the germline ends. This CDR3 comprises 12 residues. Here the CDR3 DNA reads TGTGCCAGTGAGGGGAGTAACTATGGCTACACCTTC. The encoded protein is CASEGSNYGYTF.

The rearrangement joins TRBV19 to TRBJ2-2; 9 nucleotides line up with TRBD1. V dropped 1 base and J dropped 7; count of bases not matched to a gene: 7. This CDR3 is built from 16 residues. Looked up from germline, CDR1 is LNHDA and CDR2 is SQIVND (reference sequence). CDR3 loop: CASSIVGQGQNGELFF. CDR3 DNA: TGTGCCAGTAGTATAGTTGGACAGGGGCAAAACGGGGAGCTGTTTTTT.

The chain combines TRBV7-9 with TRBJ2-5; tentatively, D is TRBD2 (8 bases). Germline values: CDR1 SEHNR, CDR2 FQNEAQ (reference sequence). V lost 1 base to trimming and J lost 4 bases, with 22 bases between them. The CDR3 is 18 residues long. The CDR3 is CASSLVGGRTSFVETQYF. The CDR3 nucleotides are TGTGCCAGCAGCTTAGTAGGGGGCAGGACTAGCTTTGTAGAGACCCAGTACTTC.

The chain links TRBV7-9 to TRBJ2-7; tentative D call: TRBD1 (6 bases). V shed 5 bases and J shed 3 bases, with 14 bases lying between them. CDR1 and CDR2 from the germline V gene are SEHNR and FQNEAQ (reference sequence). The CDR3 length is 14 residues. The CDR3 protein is CASSPSGQNYEQYF. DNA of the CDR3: TGTGCCAGCAGCCCTTCAGGACAGAACTACGAGCAGTACTTC.

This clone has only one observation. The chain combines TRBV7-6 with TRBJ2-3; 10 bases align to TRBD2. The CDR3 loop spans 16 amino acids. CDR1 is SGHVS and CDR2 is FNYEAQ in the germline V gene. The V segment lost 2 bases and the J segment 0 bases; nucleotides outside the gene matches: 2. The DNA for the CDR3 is TGTGCCAGCAGCTTACTAGCGGGAGCTAGCACAGATACGCAGTATTTT. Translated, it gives CASSLLAGASTDTQYF.

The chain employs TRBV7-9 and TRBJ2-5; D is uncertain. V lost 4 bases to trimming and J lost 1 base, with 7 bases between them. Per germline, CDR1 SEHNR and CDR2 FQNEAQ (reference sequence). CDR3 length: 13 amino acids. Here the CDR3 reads CASSSGLQETQYF. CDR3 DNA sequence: TGTGCCAGCAGCTCGGGCCTCCAAGAGACCCAGTACTTC.

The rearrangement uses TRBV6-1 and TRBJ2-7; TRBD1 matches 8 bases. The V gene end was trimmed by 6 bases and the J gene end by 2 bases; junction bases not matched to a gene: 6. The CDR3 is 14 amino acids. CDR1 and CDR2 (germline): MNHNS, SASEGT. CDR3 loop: CASRSQGGAYEQYF. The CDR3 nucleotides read TGTGCCAGCAGGTCACAGGGGGGAGCCTACGAGCAGTACTTC.

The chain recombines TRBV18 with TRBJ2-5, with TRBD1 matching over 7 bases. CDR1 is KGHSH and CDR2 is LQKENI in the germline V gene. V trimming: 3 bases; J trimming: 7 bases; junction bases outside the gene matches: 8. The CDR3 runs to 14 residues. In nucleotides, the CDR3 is TGTGCCAGCTCACCGACAGGGATCAGGGGGACCCAGTACTTC. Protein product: CASSPTGIRGTQYF. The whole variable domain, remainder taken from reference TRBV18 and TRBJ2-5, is NAGVMQNPRHLVRRRGQEARLRCSPMKGHSHVYWYRQLPEEGLKFMVYLQKENIIDESGMPKERFSAEFPKEGPSILRIQQVVRGDSAAYFCASSPTGIRGTQYFGPGTRLLVL.

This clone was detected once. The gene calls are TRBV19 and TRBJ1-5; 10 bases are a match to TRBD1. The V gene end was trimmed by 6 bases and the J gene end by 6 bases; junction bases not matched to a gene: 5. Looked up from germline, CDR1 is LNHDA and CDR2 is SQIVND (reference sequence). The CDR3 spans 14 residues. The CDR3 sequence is CASSGQGESQPQHF. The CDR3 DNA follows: TGTGCCAGTAGCGGACAGGGGGAAAGTCAGCCCCAGCATTTT.

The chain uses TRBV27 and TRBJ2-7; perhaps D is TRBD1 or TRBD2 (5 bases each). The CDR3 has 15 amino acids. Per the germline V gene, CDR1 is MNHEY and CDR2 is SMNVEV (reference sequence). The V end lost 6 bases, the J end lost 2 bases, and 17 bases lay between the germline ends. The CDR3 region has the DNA TGTGCCAGCAGCCACGACGGGGACCCGACCTACGAGCAGTACTTC. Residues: CASSHDGDPTYEQYF.

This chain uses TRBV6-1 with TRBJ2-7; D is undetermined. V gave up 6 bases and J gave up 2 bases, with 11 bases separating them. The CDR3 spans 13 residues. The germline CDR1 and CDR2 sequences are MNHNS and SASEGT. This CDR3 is CASRGYKAYEQYF. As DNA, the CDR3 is TGTGCCAGCAGGGGATACAAGGCCTACGAGCAGTACTTC.

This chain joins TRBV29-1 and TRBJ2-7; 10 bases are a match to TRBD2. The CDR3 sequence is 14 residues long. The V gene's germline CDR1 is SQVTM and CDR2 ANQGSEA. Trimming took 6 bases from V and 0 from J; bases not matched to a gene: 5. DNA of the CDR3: TGCAGCGTGACTAGCGGGCTCAGCTCCTACGAGCAGTACTTC. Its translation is CSVTSGLSSYEQYF.

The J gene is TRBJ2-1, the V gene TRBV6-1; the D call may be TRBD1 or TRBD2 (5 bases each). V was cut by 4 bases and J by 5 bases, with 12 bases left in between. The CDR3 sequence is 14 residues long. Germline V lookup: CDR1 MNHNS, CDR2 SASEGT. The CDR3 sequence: CASSVSGANNEQFF. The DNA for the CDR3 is TGTGCCAGCAGTGTTTCCGGGGCTAACAATGAGCAGTTCTTC.

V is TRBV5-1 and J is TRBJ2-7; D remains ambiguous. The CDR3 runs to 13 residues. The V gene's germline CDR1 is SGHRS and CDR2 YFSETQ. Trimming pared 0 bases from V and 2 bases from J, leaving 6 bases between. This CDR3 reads CASSLGGPYEQYF. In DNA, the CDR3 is TGCGCCAGCAGCTTGGGAGGTCCCTACGAGCAGTACTTC.